The text below deals with one TCR beta chain. The sample originates from a study of shared clonotypes between healthy human individuals. The protocol was immunoSEQ multiplex PCR, while the TCRdb copy is restricted to in-frame clones and leaves out a portion. The sample records 640,000 or so clones, roughly 78% being singletons. V was shortened by 3 bases and J by 5 bases, with 11 bases between the two germline ends. This CDR3 has 14 amino acids. Germline-derived CDR1 and CDR2 are SEHNR and FQNEAQ (reference sequence). The TCR comes from a woman aged 25 to 39 in good health. Specimen: memory CD4+ T cells sorted from blood. This sample's subset: CD45RA-negative fraction. The rearrangement uses TRBV7-9 and TRBJ1-5; D gene unclear. Here the CDR3 DNA reads TGTGCCAGCAGCTTTACATCGGCGCATCAGCCCCAGCATTTT. Encoded protein: CASSFTSAHQPQHF.